The 26 T cell receptor beta chains below were found in one sample sequenced in a study of cytomegalovirus exposure and HLA in healthy donors. This table comes from immunoSEQ multiplex PCR, and its TCRdb copy is limited to in-frame clones, with some not included. The top ten hold around 5% of the sample, which has some 69,000 clones, over 90% seen once. Source material: PBMCs. All receptors come from a woman aged 18-29 years in good health and CMV-seropositive.

The CDR3 DNA is TGTGCCAGCAGTTTAAGAGGGTACCACTACAATGAGCAGTTCTTC. It encodes CASSLRGYHYNEQFF. The V and J genes are TRBV27 and TRBJ2-1, with a possible D match to TRBD2 (5 bases). This CDR3 has 15 amino acids. With 2 bases removed from V and 3 bases from J, the gap between germline ends came to 11 bases. Looked up from germline, CDR1 is MNHEY and CDR2 is SMNVEV (reference sequence).

The chain combines TRBV4-2 with TRBJ2-1; D not certain. V shed 0 bases and J shed 6 bases, with 6 bases lying between them. CDR3 size: 13 residues. Germline V gene sequence: CDR1 LGHNA, CDR2 YNFKEQ. CDR3 nucleotides: TGTGCCAGCAGCCAAGATCGGAGCAATGAGCAGTTCTTC. Translated, it gives CASSQDRSNEQFF.

The V call is TRBV19, the J call TRBJ2-7, with D unclear. V lost 3 bases and J lost 2, with 11 bases in between. Per germline, CDR1 LNHDA and CDR2 SQIVND (reference sequence). The CDR3 loop spans 14 amino acids. CDR3 coding DNA: TGTGCCAGTAGTATTGCTCTGGGCCCCTACGAGCAGTACTTC. Translation gives CASSIALGPYEQYF. Based on the CDR3 plus reference TRBV19 and TRBJ2-7, the full variable domain is DGGITQSPKYLFRKEGQNVTLSCEQNLNHDAMYWYRQDPGQGLRLIYYSQIVNDFQKGDIAEGYSVSREKKESFPLTVTSAQKNPTAFYLCASSIALGPYEQYFGPGTRLTVT.

The chain carries TRBV6-1 and TRBJ2-3; D is uncertain. Deletions cut 2 bases from V and 0 bases from J, with 12 bases between. Germline CDR1 is MNHNS and CDR2 is SASEGT. The CDR3 totals 16 residues. CDR3 sequence (DNA): TGTGCCAGCAGTGAACGGGTCGGGTTTAGCACAGATACGCAGTATTTT. Its translation is CASSERVGFSTDTQYF.

This sequence joins TRBV30 and TRBJ2-1; 10 bases line up with TRBD2. The CDR3 covers 17 residues. The J segment lost 0 bases and the V segment lost 0 bases, leaving 5 bases of the junction unmatched. CDR1 and CDR2 (germline): GTSNPN, SVGIG (reference sequence). CDR3 in amino acids: CAWSVLAGGVSYNEQFF. In DNA form, the CDR3 reads TGTGCCTGGAGTGTTTTAGCGGGAGGAGTCTCCTACAATGAGCAGTTCTTC.

This chain connects TRBV19 to TRBJ2-1, with TRBD2 matching over 8 bases. This CDR3 contains 17 residues. Germline V CDR1 and CDR2: LNHDA, SQIVND (reference sequence). Trimming took 3 bases from V and 2 from J; bases not matched to a gene: 9. CDR3 sequence (DNA): TGTGCCAGTAGTATTAATTCGGGGGGGAGGGCCTACAATGAGCAGTTCTTC. Protein: CASSINSGGRAYNEQFF.

This chain uses TRBV6-6 with TRBJ2-1; D is uncertain. Between the trimmed V and J ends, which lost 5 bases and 9 bases, there was a span of 14 bases. This CDR3 has 13 residues. Germline CDR1 reads MNHNY; CDR2 reads SVGAGI (reference sequence). This CDR3 is CASSLPGLREQFF. In DNA form, the CDR3 reads TGTGCCAGCAGTCTTCCTGGCCTCCGTGAGCAGTTCTTC.

This chain connects TRBV5-1 to TRBJ1-1, with 7 bases identical to TRBD1. Germline CDR1 and CDR2: SGHRS and YFSETQ. The CDR3 covers 11 residues. The junction had 1 base not matched to a gene; V was cut back by 3 bases and J by 8 bases. The CDR3, as DNA: TGCGCCAGCAGCTCAGGGGGGGAAGCTTTCTTT. This encodes CASSSGGEAFF.

The CDR3 bases are TGTGCCAGCAGCTTAGTTAGCTCGGATGAGCAGTTCTTC. Translation: CASSLVSSDEQFF. This sequence joins TRBV7-9 and TRBJ2-1; D is ambiguous. The germline V and J ends were trimmed by 1 base and 8 bases, with 9 bases remaining between them. Germline CDR1 and CDR2: SEHNR and FQNEAQ (reference sequence). The CDR3 covers 13 residues.

The J gene is TRBJ2-3, the V gene TRBV5-8; D uncertain. The V end was cut by 0 bases, the J end by 2 bases, with 13 bases between. CDR1 and CDR2 (germline): SGHTS, YDEGEE. The length of the CDR3 is 16 residues. The CDR3 DNA follows: TGTGCCAGCAGCTTGGCCGAGGTGAGGTACACAGATACGCAGTATTTT. This encodes CASSLAEVRYTDTQYF.

V is TRBV4-3 and J is TRBJ2-7, with 7 bases matching TRBD1. Germline loops: CDR1 LGHNA, CDR2 YSLEER. The CDR3 runs to 14 residues. V dropped 1 base and J dropped 2; count of bases not matched to a gene: 2. The CDR3 DNA sequence: TGCGCCAGCAGCCAAGTAGGGACAGCCTACGAGCAGTACTTC. Its translation is CASSQVGTAYEQYF.

The chain joins TRBV6-1 to TRBJ2-7; 7 bases align to TRBD1. V shed 6 bases and J 5 bases; nucleotides not matched to a gene: 13. Germline values: CDR1 MNHNS, CDR2 SASEGT. The CDR3 has 15 amino acids. The CDR3 loop reads CASSNKETGSHEQYF. In DNA, the CDR3 is TGTGCCAGCAGCAACAAGGAGACAGGGTCCCACGAGCAGTACTTC.

V and J are TRBV30 and TRBJ2-4; 7 positions match TRBD1. Trimming took 5 bases from V and 0 from J; bases not matched to a gene: 7. CDR1 GTSNPN and CDR2 SVGIG come from the germline V gene (reference sequence). This CDR3 has 15 residues. Here the CDR3 reads CAWGTGALAKNIQYF. CDR3 bases: TGTGCCTGGGGCACAGGGGCTCTAGCCAAAAACATTCAGTACTTC.

V and J are TRBV7-9 and TRBJ2-3; TRBD2 aligns across 13 bases. Per the germline V gene, CDR1 is SEHNR and CDR2 is FQNEAQ (reference sequence). The CDR3 has 15 amino acids. V shed 11 bases, J shed 4 bases, and the junction held 9 bases outside the gene matches. The CDR3 region has the DNA TGTGCCGGCCACCCGACTAGCGGGAGGCCAGATACGCAGTATTTT. Its translation is CAGHPTSGRPDTQYF.

The CDR3: CASRLTSGPTGELFF. CDR3 coding DNA: TGTGCCAGCAGACTGACTAGCGGGCCGACCGGGGAGCTGTTTTTT. The chain joins TRBV2 to TRBJ2-2; TRBD2 matches 10 bases. Trimming cost V 6 bases and J 5 bases; bases outside gene matches: 6. The CDR3 has 15 amino acids. CDR1 is SNHLY, CDR2 FYNNEI, per germline. The full variable domain, with the rest looked up from reference TRBV2 and TRBJ2-2, is EPEVTQTPSHQVTQMGQEVILRCVPISNHLYFYWYRQILGQKVEFLVSFYNNEISEKSEIFDDQFSVERPDGSNFTLKIRSTKLEDSAMYFCASRLTSGPTGELFFGEGSRLTVL.

The chain is built from TRBV4-2 and TRBJ2-1; 8 bases agree with TRBD2. V lost 5 bases and J lost 2; bases outside the gene matches: 2. Germline V gene sequence: CDR1 LGHNA, CDR2 YNFKEQ. The CDR3 has 14 residues. CDR3 nucleotides: TGTGCCAGCAGCGTAGCGGGACCCTACAATGAGCAGTTCTTC. Translation gives CASSVAGPYNEQFF.

The gene calls are TRBV7-2 and TRBJ2-7; the match to TRBD1 covers 8 bases. Germline V lookup: CDR1 SGHTA, CDR2 FQGNSA. This CDR3 comprises 15 residues. The V segment lost 1 base and the J segment 7 bases; nucleotides outside the gene matches: 9. CDR3 loop: CASSLDPGGLREQYF. The CDR3 DNA reads TGTGCCAGCAGCTTAGATCCAGGGGGCCTTAGAGAGCAGTACTTC.

This clone was counted once. The rearrangement uses TRBV27 and TRBJ2-1, with 10 bases aligning to TRBD2. This CDR3 has 17 residues. Germline CDR1 is MNHEY and CDR2 is SMNVEV (reference sequence). V shed 1 base, J shed 5 bases, and the junction held 8 bases outside the gene matches. The CDR3 is CASSLLSGRARDNEQFF. The CDR3, as DNA: TGTGCCAGCAGTTTATTAAGCGGGAGGGCCAGGGACAATGAGCAGTTCTTC.

With respect to this clone: The same CDR3 also results from other DNA sequences found in this sample. The chain has TRBV5-1 and TRBJ2-3, with 12 bases identical to TRBD2. The germline V gene has CDR1 SGHRS and CDR2 YFSETQ. The ends lost 4 bases at V and 3 bases at J; junction bases unmatched: 0. The CDR3 is made up of 14 amino acids. Here the CDR3 reads CASSLAGGTDTQYF. The CDR3 bases are TGCGCCAGCAGCCTAGCGGGAGGGACAGATACGCAGTATTTT.

The J gene is TRBJ2-1, the V gene TRBV21-1; the DNA was not used to check the table's D call, TRBD2. TRBV21-1 has pseudogene status. This CDR3 spans 17 amino acids. Written as DNA, the CDR3 is TGTGCCAGCGCTAAGTATACTAGCGGCCAGATTTACAATGAGCAGTTCTTC. It encodes CASAKYTSGQIYNEQFF.

V and J are TRBV7-3 and TRBJ2-5; possibly TRBD1 for D (6 bases). The CDR3 length is 13 residues. V was shortened by 5 bases and J by 4 bases, with 11 bases between the two germline ends. Per germline, CDR1 SGHTA and CDR2 FQGTGA. The CDR3: CASSATGRETQYF. DNA of the CDR3: TGTGCCAGCAGCGCAACAGGGCGAGAGACCCAGTACTTC.

The V gene is TRBV7-2, the J gene TRBJ2-1, with 7 bases matching TRBD1. Germline V gene sequence: CDR1 SGHTA, CDR2 FQGNSA. V shed 5 bases and J 5 bases; nucleotides not matched to a gene: 12. The CDR3 contains 16 residues. DNA of the CDR3: TGTGCCAGCAGCCCCCCTACGCCGGACAGGAACAATGAGCAGTTCTTC. Protein: CASSPPTPDRNNEQFF.

The chain is built from TRBV7-2 and TRBJ1-1; no clear D gene. Germline-derived CDR1 and CDR2 are SGHTA and FQGNSA. V lost 3 bases, J lost 0 bases, and 11 bases lay in between. The CDR3 runs to 15 residues. CDR3: CASSFKIELNTEAFF. CDR3 bases: TGTGCCAGCAGCTTTAAAATAGAGCTGAACACTGAAGCTTTCTTT. Variable domain in full (rest from reference TRBV7-2 and TRBJ1-1): GAGVSQSPSNKVTEKGKDVELRCDPISGHTALYWYRQSLGQGLEFLIYFQGNSAPDKSGLPSDRFSAERTGGSVSTLTIQRTQQEDSAVYLCASSFKIELNTEAFFGQGTRLTVV.

The chain uses TRBV9 and TRBJ2-2, with D maybe TRBD1 (5 bases). Trimming shortened V by 1 base and J by 7 bases, and 11 bases separated the two germline ends. This CDR3 contains 14 residues. Germline CDR1 SGDLS, CDR2 YYNGEE. The CDR3 DNA reads TGTGCCAGCAGCGTACGGACATCGATCGGGGAGCTGTTTTTT. Its translation: CASSVRTSIGELFF.

The V gene is TRBV6-6, the J gene TRBJ1-3; maybe TRBD1 (6 bases). This CDR3 has 14 amino acids. Germline V gene sequence: CDR1 MNHNY, CDR2 SVGAGI (reference sequence). The ends were cut back, 5 bases at V and 0 bases at J, with 8 bases in the middle. In nucleotides, the CDR3 is TGTGCCAGCAGTCCAGGGGTCTCTGGAAACACCATATATTTT. Its protein product is CASSPGVSGNTIYF.

This rearrangement joins TRBV5-5 to TRBJ2-5, with 14 bases aligning to TRBD2. V lost 2 bases and J lost 2; bases outside the gene matches: 14. The CDR3 totals 20 residues. Looked up from germline, CDR1 is SGHKS and CDR2 is YYEKEE (reference sequence). CDR3 DNA: TGTGCCAGCAGCTTCCCTAACCCGGGACTAGCGGGAGATCCGCAAGAGACCCAGTACTTC. This sequence encodes CASSFPNPGLAGDPQETQYF.